This TCR beta chain was documented in a study of T cell responses to AZD1222 COVID-19 vaccine. On the study more broadly: Doses given second, at about 4 or about 12 weeks, were pooled.

The ends lost 3 bases at V and 0 bases at J; junction bases unmatched: 1. The CDR3 totals 15 residues. Germline V gene sequence: CDR1 SGDLS, CDR2 YYNGEE. In the case of this clone: Its antigen is still unknown.

Study results and limitations: At baseline, just five to seven AZD1222 recipients tested seropositive.

Libraries were prepared by immunoSEQ multiplex PCR; TCRdb keeps only in-frame clonotypes and omits some of them. The sample consists of some 180,000 clones, 85% to 95% of them appearing once. The starting material was peripheral blood, obtained on day 0 of AZD1222 vaccination. The V call is TRBV9, the J call TRBJ2-1, with TRBD2 matching over 9 bases. The TCR was taken from an adult in good health. The DNA for the CDR3 is TGTGCCAGCAGCGATAGCGGGGGCTCCTACAATGAGCAGTTCTTC. Amino acid sequence: CASSDSGGSYNEQFF.